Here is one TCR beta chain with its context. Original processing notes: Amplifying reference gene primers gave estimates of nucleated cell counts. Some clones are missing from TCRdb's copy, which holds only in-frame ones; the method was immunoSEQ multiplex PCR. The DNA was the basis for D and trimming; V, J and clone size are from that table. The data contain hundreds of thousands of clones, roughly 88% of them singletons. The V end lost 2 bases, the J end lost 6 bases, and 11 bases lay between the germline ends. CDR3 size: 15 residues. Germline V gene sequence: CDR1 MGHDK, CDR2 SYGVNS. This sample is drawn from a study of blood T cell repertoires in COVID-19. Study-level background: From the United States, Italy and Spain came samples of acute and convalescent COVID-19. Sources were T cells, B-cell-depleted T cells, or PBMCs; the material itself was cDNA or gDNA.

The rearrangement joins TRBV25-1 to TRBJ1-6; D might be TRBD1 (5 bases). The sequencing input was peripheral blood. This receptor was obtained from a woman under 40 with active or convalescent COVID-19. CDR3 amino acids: CASSERRESNSPLHF. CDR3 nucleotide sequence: TGTGCCAGCAGTGAACGCAGGGAATCTAATTCACCCCTCCACTTT. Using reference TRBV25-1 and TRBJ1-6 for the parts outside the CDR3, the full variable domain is EADIYQTPRYLVIGTGKKITLECSQTMGHDKMYWYQQDPGMELHLIHYSYGVNSTEKGDLSSESTVSRIRTEHFPLTLESARPSHTSQYLCASSERRESNSPLHFGNGTRLTVT.